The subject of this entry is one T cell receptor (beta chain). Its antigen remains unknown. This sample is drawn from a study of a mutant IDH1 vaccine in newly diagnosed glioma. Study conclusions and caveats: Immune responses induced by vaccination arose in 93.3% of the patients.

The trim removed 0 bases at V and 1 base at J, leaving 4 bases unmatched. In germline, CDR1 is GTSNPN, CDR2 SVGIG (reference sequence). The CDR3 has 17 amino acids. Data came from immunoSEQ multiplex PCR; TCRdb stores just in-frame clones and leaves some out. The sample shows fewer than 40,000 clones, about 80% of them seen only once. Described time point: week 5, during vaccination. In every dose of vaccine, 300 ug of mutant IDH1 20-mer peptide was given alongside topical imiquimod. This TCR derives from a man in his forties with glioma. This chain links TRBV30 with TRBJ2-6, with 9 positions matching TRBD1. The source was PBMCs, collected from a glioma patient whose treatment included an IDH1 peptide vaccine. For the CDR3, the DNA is TGTGCCTGGAGTGTATCGGGACAGGGTTCTGGGGCCAACGTCCTGACTTTC. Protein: CAWSVSGQGSGANVLTF.